Listed below are T cell receptor beta chains from one sample, sequenced in a study of blood T cell repertoires in COVID-19. Method: immunoSEQ multiplex PCR; TCRdb's copy keeps in-frame clones and lacks some. The repertoire holds around 110,000 clones, with approximately 80% as singletons. The sample taken for sequencing was peripheral blood. The origin of the receptors is a woman aged 55-70 years with acute or convalescent COVID-19. The CDR3 runs from the conserved cysteine through the conserved F or W. A D gene is named only where the DNA matches it firmly. Clone size appears in some rows only: once, few, many, or a class for an expanded clone.

DNA: TGCGCCAGCGGGACTTCCTCCTACGAGCAGTACTTC
CDR3: CASGTSSYEQYF
D: -
J: TRBJ2-7
V: TRBV10-1
size: -

DNA: TGTGCCAGCAGCCATAAAAGCGGGGCGGCAGCCTACGAGCAGTACTTC
CDR3: CASSHKSGAAAYEQYF
D: TRBD2
J: TRBJ2-7
V: TRBV7-9
size: -

DNA: TGCGCCAGCAGTGCCTCAGGGGCCCAGAACACTGAAGCTTTCTTT
CDR3: CASSASGAQNTEAFF
D: -
J: TRBJ1-1
V: TRBV10-1
size: -

DNA: TGTGCCAGCTCCCAGAGGTGGGGGGTATATGACTATGGCTACACCTTC
CDR3: CASSQRWGVYDYGYTF
D: -
J: TRBJ1-2
V: TRBV27
size: -

DNA: TGTGCCAGCAGTGGTGAACCTAGAACCGGGGAGCTGTTTTTT
CDR3: CASSGEPRTGELFF
D: -
J: TRBJ2-2
V: TRBV2
size: -

DNA: TGTGCCAGCAGGAAGGGGGTGGGTTCACCCCTCCACTTT
CDR3: CASRKGVGSPLHF
D: -
J: TRBJ1-6
V: TRBV3-1/TRBV3-2
size: -

DNA: TGCAGTGCTAGTGCCCCCAGGGGACTAGCGGATGGGAATGAGCAGTTCTTC
CDR3: CSASAPRGLADGNEQFF
D: TRBD2
J: TRBJ2-1
V: TRBV20-1
size: -

DNA: TGCGCCAGCAGTAGTCCGGGACAACGCACAGATACGCAGTATTTT
CDR3: CASSSPGQRTDTQYF
D: -
J: TRBJ2-3
V: TRBV10-1
size: once

DNA: TGTGCCAGCAGCAGACAAGGAAACATTCAGTACTTC
CDR3: CASSRQGNIQYF
D: -
J: TRBJ2-4
V: TRBV2
size: -

DNA: TGTGCCAGCAGTGGAAGCAGGGGCTATGGCTACACCTTC
CDR3: CASSGSRGYGYTF
D: -
J: TRBJ1-2
V: TRBV2
size: once

DNA: TGTGCCAGCTCCTCCGACGGGGGATCCTATGGCTACACCTTC
CDR3: CASSSDGGSYGYTF
D: -
J: TRBJ1-2
V: TRBV2
size: -

DNA: TGCGCCAGCGGCAATTACAGGGGTTCGAACACTGAAGCTTTCTTT
CDR3: CASGNYRGSNTEAFF
D: TRBD1
J: TRBJ1-1
V: TRBV5-1
size: -

DNA: TGTGCCAGTAGTGACGGGCAGGGCCTCGGCTATGGCTACACCTTC
CDR3: CASSDGQGLGYGYTF
D: -
J: TRBJ1-2
V: TRBV19
size: -

DNA: TGTGCCAGCAGCTTAAGGGGTTTACAGGGGGAAGCTTTCTTT
CDR3: CASSLRGLQGEAFF
D: TRBD1
J: TRBJ1-1
V: TRBV11-2
size: -

DNA: TGTGCCAGCATAAAGGGGTCGGGTGAAAAACTGTTTTTT
CDR3: CASIKGSGEKLFF
D: -
J: TRBJ1-4
V: TRBV12-3/TRBV12-4
size: -

DNA: TGTGCCAGCAGTGACTACAGGGGGCGCGATCAGCCCCAGCATTTT
CDR3: CASSDYRGRDQPQHF
D: TRBD1
J: TRBJ1-5
V: TRBV2
size: -